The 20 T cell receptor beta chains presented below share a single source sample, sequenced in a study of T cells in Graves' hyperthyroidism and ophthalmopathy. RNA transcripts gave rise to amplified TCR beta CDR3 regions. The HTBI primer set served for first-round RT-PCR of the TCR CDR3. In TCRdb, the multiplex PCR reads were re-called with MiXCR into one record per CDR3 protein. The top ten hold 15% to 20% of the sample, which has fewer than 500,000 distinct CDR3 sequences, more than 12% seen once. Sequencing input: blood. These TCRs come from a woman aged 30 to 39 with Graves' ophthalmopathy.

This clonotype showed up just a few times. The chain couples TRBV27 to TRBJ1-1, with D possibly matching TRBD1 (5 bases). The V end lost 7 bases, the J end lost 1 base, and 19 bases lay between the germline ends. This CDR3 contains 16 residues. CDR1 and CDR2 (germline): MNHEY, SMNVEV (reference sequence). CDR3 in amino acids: CASNESLDGQNTEAFF. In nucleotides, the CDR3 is TGTGCCAGCAATGAATCTCTCGACGGACAGAACACTGAAGCTTTCTTT.

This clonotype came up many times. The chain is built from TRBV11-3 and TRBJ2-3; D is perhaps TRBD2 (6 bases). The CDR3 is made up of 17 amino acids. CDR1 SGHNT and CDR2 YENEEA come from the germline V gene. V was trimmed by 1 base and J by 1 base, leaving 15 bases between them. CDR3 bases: TGTGCCAGCAGCTTAGGAGAGGGGAGGCTTGGCACAGATACGCAGTATTTT. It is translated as CASSLGEGRLGTDTQYF.

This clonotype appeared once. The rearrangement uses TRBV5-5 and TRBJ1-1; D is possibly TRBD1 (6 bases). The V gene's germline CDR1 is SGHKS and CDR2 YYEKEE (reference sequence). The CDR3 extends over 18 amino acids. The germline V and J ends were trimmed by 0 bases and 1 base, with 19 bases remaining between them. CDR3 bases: TGTGCCAGCAGCTTGGCCACGGGGGCCGACCTATCGAACACTGAAGCTTTCTTT. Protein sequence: CASSLATGADLSNTEAFF. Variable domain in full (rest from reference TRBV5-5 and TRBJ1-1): DAGVTQSPTHLIKTRGQQVTLRCSPISGHKSVSWYQQVLGQGPQFIFQYYEKEERGRGNFPDRFSARQFPNYSSELNVNALLLGDSALYLCASSLATGADLSNTEAFFGQGTRLTVV.

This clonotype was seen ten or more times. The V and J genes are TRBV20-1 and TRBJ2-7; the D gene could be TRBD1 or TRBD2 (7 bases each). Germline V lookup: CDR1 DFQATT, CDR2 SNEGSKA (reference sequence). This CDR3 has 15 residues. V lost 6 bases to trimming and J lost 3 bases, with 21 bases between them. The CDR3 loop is CSAPRGGGPIYEQYF. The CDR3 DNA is TGCAGTGCCCCCCGGGGAGGGGGCCCAATCTACGAGCAGTACTTC.

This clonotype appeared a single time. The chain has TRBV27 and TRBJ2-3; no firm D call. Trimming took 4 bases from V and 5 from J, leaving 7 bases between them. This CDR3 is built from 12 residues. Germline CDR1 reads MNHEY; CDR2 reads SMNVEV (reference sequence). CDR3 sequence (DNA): TGTGCCAGCAGTTCCAAGGGAGATACGCAGTATTTT. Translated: CASSSKGDTQYF.

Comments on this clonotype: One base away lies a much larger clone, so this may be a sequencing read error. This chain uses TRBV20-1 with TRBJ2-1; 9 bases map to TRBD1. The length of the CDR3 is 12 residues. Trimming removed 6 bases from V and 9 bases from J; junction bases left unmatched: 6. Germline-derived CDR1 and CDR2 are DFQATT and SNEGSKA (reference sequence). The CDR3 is CSATTGGFEQFF. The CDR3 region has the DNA TGCAGTGCAACTACAGGGGGCTTTGAGCAGTTCTTC.

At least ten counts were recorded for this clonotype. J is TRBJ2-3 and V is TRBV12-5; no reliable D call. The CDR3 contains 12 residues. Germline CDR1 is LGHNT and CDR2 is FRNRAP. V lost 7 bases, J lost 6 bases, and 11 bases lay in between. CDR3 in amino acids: CASAFPGDTQYF. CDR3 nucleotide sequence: TGTGCTAGTGCCTTCCCCGGGGATACGCAGTATTTT.

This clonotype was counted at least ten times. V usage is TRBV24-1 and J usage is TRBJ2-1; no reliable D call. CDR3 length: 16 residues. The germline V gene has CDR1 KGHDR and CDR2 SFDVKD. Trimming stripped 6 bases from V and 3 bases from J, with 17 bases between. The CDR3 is CATSRSHGFNYNEQFF. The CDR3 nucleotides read TGTGCCACCAGTAGATCACACGGCTTTAACTACAATGAGCAGTTCTTC.

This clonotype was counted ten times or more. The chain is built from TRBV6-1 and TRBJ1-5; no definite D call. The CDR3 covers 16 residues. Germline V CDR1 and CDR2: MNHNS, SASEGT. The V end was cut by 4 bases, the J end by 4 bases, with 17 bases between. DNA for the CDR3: TGTGCCAGCAGTGGTAACATGGACGGCTTAAATCAGCCCCAGCATTTT. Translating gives CASSGNMDGLNQPQHF.

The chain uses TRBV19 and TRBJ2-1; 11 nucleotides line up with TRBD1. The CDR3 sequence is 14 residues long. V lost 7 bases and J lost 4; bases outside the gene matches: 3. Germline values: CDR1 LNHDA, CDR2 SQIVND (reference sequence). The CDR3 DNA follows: TGTGCCAGTATGGGGACAGGGGGGTACAATGAGCAGTTCTTC. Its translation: CASMGTGGYNEQFF.

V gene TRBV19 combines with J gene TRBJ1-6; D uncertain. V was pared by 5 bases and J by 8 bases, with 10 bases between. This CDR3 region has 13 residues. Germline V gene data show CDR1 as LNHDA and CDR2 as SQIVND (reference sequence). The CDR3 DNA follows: TGTGCCAGTAGTCCAGGAGGGTATTCACCCCTCCACTTT. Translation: CASSPGGYSPLHF.

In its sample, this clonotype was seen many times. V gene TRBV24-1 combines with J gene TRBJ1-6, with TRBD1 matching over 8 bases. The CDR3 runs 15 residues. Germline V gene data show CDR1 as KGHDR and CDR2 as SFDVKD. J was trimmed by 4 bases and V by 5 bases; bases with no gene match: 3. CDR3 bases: TGTGCCACCAGTGCTGGACAGGGATATAATTCACCCCTCCACTTT. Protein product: CATSAGQGYNSPLHF.

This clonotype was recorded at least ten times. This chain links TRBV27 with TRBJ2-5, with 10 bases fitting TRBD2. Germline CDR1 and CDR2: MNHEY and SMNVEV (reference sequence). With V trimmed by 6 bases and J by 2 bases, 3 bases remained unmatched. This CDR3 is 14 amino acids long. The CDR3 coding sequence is TGTGCCAGCAGATTACTAGCGGGACAAGAGACCCAGTACTTC. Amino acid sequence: CASRLLAGQETQYF.

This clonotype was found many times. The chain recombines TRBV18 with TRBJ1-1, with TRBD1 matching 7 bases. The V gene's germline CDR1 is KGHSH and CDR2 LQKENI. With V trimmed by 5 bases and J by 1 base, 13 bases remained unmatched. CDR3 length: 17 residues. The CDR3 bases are TGTGCCAGCTCATCGGGACAGACTTTACCGGGGAACACTGAAGCTTTCTTT. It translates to CASSSGQTLPGNTEAFF.

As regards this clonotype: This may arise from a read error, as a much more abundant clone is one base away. CDR3 protein: CSVEGDSMELFF. The CDR3 DNA follows: TGCAGCGTTGAAGGGGACAGCATGGAACTGTTCTTC. V is TRBV29-1 and J is TRBJ2-1; TRBD1 agrees at 7 bases. The CDR3 sequence is 12 residues long. V trimming: 1 base; J trimming: 15 bases; junction bases outside the gene matches: 9. CDR1 is SQVTM and CDR2 is ANQGSEA in the germline V gene.

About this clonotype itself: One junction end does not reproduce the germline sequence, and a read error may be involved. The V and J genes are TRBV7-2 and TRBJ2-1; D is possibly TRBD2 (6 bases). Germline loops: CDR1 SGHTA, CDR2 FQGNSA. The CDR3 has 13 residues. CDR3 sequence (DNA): TGTGCCAGCAGCCCGGGACTTAACAATGAGCAGCTCTTC. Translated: CASSPGLNNEQLF.

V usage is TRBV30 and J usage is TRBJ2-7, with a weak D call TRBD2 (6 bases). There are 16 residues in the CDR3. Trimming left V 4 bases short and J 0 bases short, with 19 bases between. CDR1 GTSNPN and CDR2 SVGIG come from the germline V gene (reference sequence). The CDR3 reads CAWKDGGVTYSYEQYF. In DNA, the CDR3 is TGTGCCTGGAAGGATGGAGGGGTAACCTACTCCTACGAGCAGTACTTC. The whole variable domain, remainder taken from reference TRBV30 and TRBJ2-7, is SQTIHQWPATLVQPVGSPLSLECTVEGTSNPNLYWYRQAAGRGLQLLFYSVGIGQISSEVPQNLSASRPQDRQFILSSKKLLLSDSGFYLCAWKDGGVTYSYEQYFGPGTRLTVT.

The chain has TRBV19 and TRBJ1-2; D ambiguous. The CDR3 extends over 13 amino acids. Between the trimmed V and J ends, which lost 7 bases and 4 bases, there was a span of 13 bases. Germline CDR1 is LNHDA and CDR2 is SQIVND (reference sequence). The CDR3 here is CASTADGLYGYTF. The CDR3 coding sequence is TGTGCCAGTACCGCGGACGGACTCTATGGCTACACCTTC.

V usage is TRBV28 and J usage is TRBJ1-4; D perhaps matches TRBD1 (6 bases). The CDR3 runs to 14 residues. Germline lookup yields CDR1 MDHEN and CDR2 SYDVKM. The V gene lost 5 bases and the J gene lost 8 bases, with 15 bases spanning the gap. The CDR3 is CASSTPDSVEKLFF. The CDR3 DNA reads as TGTGCCAGCAGTACTCCGGACAGTGTGGAAAAACTGTTTTTT.

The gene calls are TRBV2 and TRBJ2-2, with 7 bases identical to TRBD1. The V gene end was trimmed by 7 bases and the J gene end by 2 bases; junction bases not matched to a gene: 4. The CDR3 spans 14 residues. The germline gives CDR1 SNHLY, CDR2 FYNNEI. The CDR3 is CASTRQGNTGELFF. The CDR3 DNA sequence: TGTGCCAGCACAAGACAGGGTAACACCGGGGAGCTGTTTTTT.